The 11 T cell receptor beta chains below come from one sample, sequenced in a study of PD-1 blockade in classical Hodgkin lymphoma. Sequencing used immunoSEQ multiplex PCR; TCRdb keeps in-frame clones, though not all of them. The repertoire consists of tens of thousands of clones, with under 90% occurring once and the leading ten covering about 20%. No patient escaped relapse after autologous stem cell transplantation, and brentuximab vedotin exposure varied. Source: peripheral blood mononuclear cells (PBMCs), taken at baseline. The receptors originated from a human donor with classical Hodgkin lymphoma.

The V gene is TRBV5-1, the J gene TRBJ2-3; D gene unclear. Per the germline V gene, CDR1 is SGHRS and CDR2 is YFSETQ. The CDR3 is made up of 14 amino acids. V lost 0 bases and J lost 3, with 8 bases in between. CDR3 coding DNA: TGCGCCAGCAGCTTGGCCGGCCAAACAGATACGCAGTATTTT. It yields the protein CASSLAGQTDTQYF.

The V call is TRBV29-1, the J call TRBJ2-7; D is unresolved. The CDR3 has 14 residues. CDR1 is SQVTM, CDR2 ANQGSEA, per germline. Here the CDR3 reads CSVREENRIYEQYF. The CDR3 DNA sequence: TGCAGTGTCCGAGAGGAGAATCGGATCTACGAGCAGTACTTC.

J is TRBJ2-3 and V is TRBV19; D is ambiguous. CDR1 LNHDA and CDR2 SQIVND come from the germline V gene (reference sequence). The length of the CDR3 is 14 residues. V was cut by 6 bases and J by 0 bases, with 10 bases left in between. The CDR3: CASRVRSSTDTQYF. The DNA of the CDR3 is TGTGCCAGTAGGGTGAGATCTAGCACAGATACGCAGTATTTT.

This clone has just one count. The chain recombines TRBV7-2 with TRBJ1-2; 11 bases agree with TRBD1. This CDR3 has 16 residues. CDR1 is SGHTA and CDR2 is FQGNSA in the germline V gene. V lost 5 bases, J lost 3 bases, and 8 bases stayed unmatched. The CDR3 bases are TGTGCCAGCAGCCTTTCGGGACAGGGGGATTACTATGGCTACACCTTC. It codes for CASSLSGQGDYYGYTF. The whole variable domain, remainder taken from reference TRBV7-2 and TRBJ1-2, is GAGVSQSPSNKVTEKGKDVELRCDPISGHTALYWYRQSLGQGLEFLIYFQGNSAPDKSGLPSDRFSAERTGGSVSTLTIQRTQQEDSAVYLCASSLSGQGDYYGYTFGSGTRLTVV.

The chain carries TRBV7-2 and TRBJ2-7; D unresolved. CDR3 length: 16 residues. V dropped 1 base and J dropped 1 base, with 14 bases sitting between them. Germline values: CDR1 SGHTA, CDR2 FQGNSA. The CDR3 sequence is CASSLDSGSNSYEQYF. The CDR3, as DNA: TGTGCCAGCAGCTTAGATTCGGGCAGTAATTCCTACGAGCAGTACTTC.

The chain is built from TRBV6-5 and TRBJ2-5; D perhaps matches TRBD2 (6 bases). The germline gives CDR1 MNHEY, CDR2 SVGAGI. Trimming shortened V by 2 bases and J by 6 bases, and 16 bases separated the two germline ends. The CDR3 totals 15 residues. The CDR3 coding sequence is TGTGCCAGCAGTTACCCCACCGGAGGGAAAAAGACCCAGTACTTC. It yields the protein CASSYPTGGKKTQYF.

This sequence joins TRBV10-3 and TRBJ2-6; D might be TRBD1 (5 bases). V lost 3 bases to trimming and J lost 11 bases, with 11 bases between them. Germline CDR1 is ENHRY and CDR2 is SYGVKD. The CDR3 is 13 amino acids. For the CDR3, the DNA is TGTGCCATCAGTGAACAGGACGAGGACGTCCTGACTTTC. It yields the protein CAISEQDEDVLTF.

The chain recombines TRBV2 with TRBJ2-1; D not certain. This CDR3 spans 13 amino acids. Deletions cut 7 bases from V and 10 bases from J, with 17 bases between. Germline-derived CDR1 and CDR2 are SNHLY and FYNNEI. The CDR3 DNA follows: TGTGCCAGCACCCCGGGTCTTCTCATGGAGCAGTTCTTC. Protein: CASTPGLLMEQFF. Full variable domain (rest looked up from reference TRBV2 and TRBJ2-1): EPEVTQTPSHQVTQMGQEVILRCVPISNHLYFYWYRQILGQKVEFLVSFYNNEISEKSEIFDDQFSVERPDGSNFTLKIRSTKLEDSAMYFCASTPGLLMEQFFGPGTRLTVL.

This clone came up once. The chain employs TRBV14 and TRBJ2-3; maybe TRBD1 (5 bases). CDR1 is SGHDN and CDR2 is FVKESK in the germline V gene. The length of the CDR3 is 17 residues. Trimming took off 4 bases at V and 0 bases at J, with 17 bases between the two ends. CDR3: CASSPLDRSPSTDTQYF. The CDR3 bases are TGTGCCAGCAGCCCTCTAGACAGATCTCCTAGCACAGATACGCAGTATTTT.

This chain joins TRBV7-9 and TRBJ2-5; no clear D gene. The V end lost 7 bases, the J end lost 5 bases, and 11 bases lay between the germline ends. CDR3 length: 12 amino acids. Germline V CDR1 and CDR2: SEHNR, FQNEAQ (reference sequence). CDR3 amino acids: CASTLNFETQYF. The CDR3 nucleotides are TGTGCCAGCACCCTAAACTTCGAGACCCAGTACTTC.

The chain combines TRBV6-1 with TRBJ2-2; 7 bases fit TRBD1. The germline CDR1 and CDR2 sequences are MNHNS and SASEGT. Trimming cost V 8 bases and J 6 bases; bases outside gene matches: 9. The CDR3 is 14 amino acids. The CDR3, as DNA: TGTGCCAGCGGCAGGGGGTCGGTCCCCGGGGAGCTGTTTTTT. It codes for CASGRGSVPGELFF.